Listed below are T cell receptor beta chains from one sample, sequenced in a study of shared clonotypes between healthy human individuals. Data came from immunoSEQ multiplex PCR; TCRdb stores just in-frame clones and leaves some out. The sample holds 1.5 million to 2.5 million clones, about 95% seen once. Sequenced sample: naive CD8+ T cells sorted from blood. The receptors shown here come from a young man in good health. Each CDR3 is given with its conserved first and last residue. A row's size may be missing; if present it is once, few, many or a size class.

j_gene	v_gene	abundance	CDR3aa
TRBJ1-2	TRBV6-4	-	CAKDRSYGYTF
TRBJ2-3	TRBV5-1	-	CASSSQKAAREDTQYF
TRBJ2-7	TRBV11-2	once	CASSGLAGGDYEQYF
TRBJ2-7	TRBV4-1	once	CASSQDVGSSYEQYF
TRBJ2-3	TRBV25-1	-	CASSGGSVISTDTQYF
TRBJ2-3	TRBV9	-	CASSAGGGADTQYF
TRBJ2-1	TRBV5-6	-	CASSFLGASEFF
TRBJ2-2	TRBV15	-	CATSRGLAGGGELFF
TRBJ2-1	TRBV2	once	CASGSGRYEQFF
TRBJ2-1	TRBV29-1	-	CSVEDPNRNYNEQFF
TRBJ1-5	TRBV6-1	-	CASSEARTLYSNQPQHF
TRBJ2-2	TRBV7-9	-	CASRSGGDTGELFF
TRBJ1-4	TRBV5-8	-	CASAGYELFF
TRBJ2-7	TRBV6-1	-	CASSALPGSPQEYF
TRBJ2-7	TRBV4-1	once	CASSPGITYEQYF
TRBJ2-7	TRBV7-2	-	CASSWREENYEQYF
TRBJ2-1	TRBV30	-	CAWRPLAGSAEQFF
TRBJ2-3	TRBV27	-	CASSSLSSTDTQYF
TRBJ2-2	TRBV6-6	-	CASLRERSNTGELFF
TRBJ2-1	TRBV27	-	CASSTSPSRYNEQFF
TRBJ2-7	TRBV30	-	CAWKVISGLSYEQYF
TRBJ1-5	TRBV7-9	-	CASSSSGDQPQHF
TRBJ1-2	TRBV19	-	CASSIDLEGGYTF
TRBJ2-2	TRBV13	-	CASSAGGTGATGELFF
TRBJ2-7	TRBV27	-	CASSWTGGQDEQYF
TRBJ2-1	TRBV6-5	-	CASSYGAGGGEQFF
TRBJ1-1	TRBV6-1	-	CASSVYRDGATEAFF
TRBJ2-1	TRBV29-1	-	CSVGDPDNEQFF
TRBJ2-1	TRBV10-2	-	CASSDPSGTSGRAGYNEQFF
TRBJ2-2	TRBV6-5	-	CASSYADNTGELFF
TRBJ1-5	TRBV4-1	-	CASSHSHGLNQPQHF
TRBJ2-3	TRBV5-4	-	CASSFTGTDRDTQYF
TRBJ2-3	TRBV11-2	-	CASSFGWGTDTQYF
TRBJ2-1	TRBV5-5	-	CASSPYGTVMYNEQFF
TRBJ1-3	TRBV19	-	CASSIGPAENTIYF
TRBJ1-1	TRBV15	-	CATSRNPWDSSMNTEAFF
TRBJ2-1	TRBV6-6	-	CASIPRDSLFNEQFF
TRBJ1-4	TRBV4-1	-	CASRPVGTNEKLFF
TRBJ2-7	TRBV30	-	CAWSVLGLAGDEQYF
TRBJ1-5	TRBV4-1	-	CASSLQQGADNQPQHF
TRBJ2-7	TRBV27	once	CASTLAGPGFYEQYF
TRBJ2-1	TRBV5-1	-	CASSLPGQGDNEQFF
TRBJ2-1	TRBV13	-	CASSLDSNEQFF
TRBJ2-2	TRBV14	-	CASSQSPNTGELFF
TRBJ2-1	TRBV20-1	once	CSASTGEVQFF
TRBJ2-5	TRBV27	-	CASSLSGNLGETQYF
TRBJ1-1	TRBV9	-	CASSATVHESTEAFF
TRBJ2-3	TRBV6-1	-	CASSGQGPDTQYF
TRBJ2-7	TRBV9	-	CASSGGGDEQYF
TRBJ2-3	TRBV7-9	-	CASSPSGSPSTDTQYF
TRBJ2-5	TRBV6-5	-	CASSPRTDQETQYF
TRBJ2-3	TRBV27	-	CASSPQTAPDTQYF
TRBJ1-5	TRBV19	once	CASSSDSGANQPQHF
TRBJ2-7	TRBV4-2	-	CASSQDATEEYSYEQYF
TRBJ2-7	TRBV4-1	-	CASSHIQGPYEQYF
TRBJ1-2	TRBV5-8	-	CASSLGYGTGDGYTF
TRBJ1-5	TRBV28	-	CASSLDMYQPQHF
TRBJ2-3	TRBV14	-	CASSVLSTDTQYF
TRBJ1-2	TRBV29-1	-	CSVDGPGDGYTF
TRBJ2-1	TRBV7-9	-	CASSGETEIYNEQFF